One sample yielded the 7 T cell receptor beta chains listed below, sequenced in a study of OX40 agonist ivuxolimab in advanced cancers. Receptors were amplified or captured by the immunoSEQ multiplex PCR assay. TCRdb limited this immuneACCESS table to in-frame rearrangements with V and J called. A share of clones is missing; checked studies link under half to unresolved V genes, and the rest is unexplained. The sample table lists about 38,000 clones, 65% to 85% of them with a count of one. The ten largest clones capture 21% of the sample. This sample comprised CD4+ or CD8+ T cells sorted from blood, obtained in a trial of the OX40 agonist ivuxolimab. These receptors came from an adult with an advanced solid tumor such as melanoma, head and neck, liver or kidney cancer.

The V call is TRBV28, the J call TRBJ2-7; D ambiguous. This CDR3 has 14 amino acids. Germline lookup yields CDR1 MDHEN and CDR2 SYDVKM. With 6 bases removed from V and 0 bases from J, the gap between germline ends came to 12 bases. CDR3 residues: CASSPPLGSYEQYF. The CDR3 DNA reads as TGTGCCAGCAGCCCTCCTCTTGGCTCCTACGAGCAGTACTTC.

This chain's CDR3 is CASGGVVGEQYF. CDR3 DNA sequence: TGTGCCAGCGGCGGGGTCGTAGGCGAGCAGTACTTC. The rearrangement joins TRBV14 to TRBJ2-7; D might be TRBD2 (6 bases). Deletions cut 8 bases from V and 6 bases from J, with 14 bases between. The CDR3 has 12 amino acids. Germline loops: CDR1 SGHDN, CDR2 FVKESK. The full variable domain, completed using reference TRBV14 and TRBJ2-7, is EAGVTQFPSHSVIEKGQTVTLRCDPISGHDNLYWYRRVMGKEIKFLLHFVKESKQDESGMPNNRFLAERTGGTYSTLKVQPAELEDSGVYFCASGGVVGEQYFGPGTRLTVT.

This clone showed up just once. The chain carries TRBV4-3 and TRBJ1-5, with a weak D call TRBD1 (6 bases). With 5 bases removed from V and 5 bases from J, the gap between germline ends came to 10 bases. Germline V lookup: CDR1 LGHNA, CDR2 YSLEER. The CDR3 is 13 residues long. The CDR3 nucleotides are TGCGCCAGCAGCTACACAGGGTATCAGCCCCAGCATTTT. Translation: CASSYTGYQPQHF.

The gene calls are TRBV6-5 and TRBJ1-1, with TRBD1 matching over 8 bases. The V and J ends lost 6 bases and 3 bases, in that order; junction bases with no gene match: 6. CDR3 length: 14 residues. The germline V gene encodes CDR1 MNHEY and CDR2 SVGAGI. The CDR3 loop reads CASRTGDRHTEAFF. CDR3 in DNA: TGTGCCAGCAGGACAGGGGACCGGCACACTGAAGCTTTCTTT.

The genes are TRBV4-3 and TRBJ2-5; D not resolved. From germline, CDR1 is LGHNA and CDR2 YSLEER. Trimming took off 0 bases at V and 4 bases at J, with 3 bases between the two ends. The CDR3 is 12 residues long. Here the CDR3 reads CASSQDRETQYF. The CDR3 region has the DNA TGCGCCAGCAGCCAAGATCGAGAGACCCAGTACTTC.

This clone appeared once. The V and J genes are TRBV19 and TRBJ2-1; 7 bases line up with TRBD1. The ends lost 3 bases at V and 1 base at J; junction bases unmatched: 3. Germline loops: CDR1 LNHDA, CDR2 SQIVND (reference sequence). The CDR3 covers 15 residues. The CDR3 DNA reads TGTGCCAGTAGTATGCAGGGGGTTTCCTACAATGAGCAGTTCTTC. Residues: CASSMQGVSYNEQFF.

In its sample, this clone was seen a few times. The CDR3 loop reads CASSLETKSPLHF. Here the CDR3 DNA reads TGCGCCAGCAGCTTGGAGACAAAATCACCCCTCCACTTT. The chain uses TRBV5-1 and TRBJ1-6; D is unclear. CDR1 and CDR2 (germline): SGHRS, YFSETQ. The germline V and J ends were trimmed by 0 bases and 10 bases, with 8 bases remaining between them. The CDR3 is 13 residues long.